The 4 T cell receptor beta chains reported below all come from one sample, sequenced in a study of T-cell memory formation after mild COVID-19. TCRdb processed the 5' RACE reads anew with MiXCR; each CDR3 protein has one entry. The data hold approximately 290,000 distinct CDR3 sequences, with approximately 19% observed a single time. The material sequenced was PBMCs or a T cell subset sorted from them (not recorded which). These TCRs come from a man aged 18 to 30 who had mild COVID-19 (a few samples of this study predate the infection). Cell type and time point are not known.

This chain uses TRBV5-1 with TRBJ2-7; D remains unclear. The germline V and J ends were trimmed by 3 bases and 2 bases, with 12 bases remaining between them. The CDR3 runs 14 residues. In germline, CDR1 is SGHRS, CDR2 YFSETQ. Here the CDR3 reads CASSWTTGPYEQYF. CDR3 nucleotide sequence: TGCGCCAGCAGCTGGACGACTGGACCCTACGAGCAGTACTTC. The full variable domain, completed using reference TRBV5-1 and TRBJ2-7, is KAGVTQTPRYLIKTRGQQVTLSCSPISGHRSVSWYQQTPGQGLQFLFEYFSETQRNKGNFPGRFSGRQFSNSRSEMNVSTLELGDSALYLCASSWTTGPYEQYFGPGTRLTVT.

This rearrangement joins TRBV7-2 to TRBJ2-1; D is uncertain. CDR3 length: 13 amino acids. Trimming removed 1 base at V and 8 bases at J, with 9 bases between. In germline, CDR1 is SGHTA, CDR2 FQGNSA. CDR3 loop: CASSLVVNDEQFF. The CDR3 region has the DNA TGTGCCAGCAGCTTAGTGGTAAACGATGAGCAGTTCTTC.

The chain recombines TRBV2 with TRBJ1-2; TRBD1 aligns across 11 bases. This CDR3 comprises 14 residues. V was pared by 2 bases and J by 8 bases, with 4 bases of the junction left unmatched. Germline values: CDR1 SNHLY, CDR2 FYNNEI. CDR3 bases: TGTGCCAGCAGTGAAAGGACAGGGGGCCTAGGCTACACCTTC. Translating it yields CASSERTGGLGYTF.

The chain has TRBV6-2 or TRBV6-3 and TRBJ2-1, with TRBD1 matching 9 bases. V lost 5 bases and J lost 6; bases outside the gene matches: 8. Germline CDR1 and CDR2: MNHEY and SVGEGT. This CDR3 contains 15 residues. The CDR3 region is CASSPGDRVGNEQFF. The DNA for the CDR3 is TGTGCCAGCAGTCCCGGGGACAGGGTGGGCAATGAGCAGTTCTTC.